This T cell receptor beta chain was identified during a study of beta chain features in type 1 diabetes. Study-wide context: When patients were set against healthy donors, age, gender and cell yields were similar. Notes on the study in general: Equally in patients and controls, shorter templates might have been favored by PCR. Cells expressing TCR highly could be over-represented by cDNA sequencing. All four CD4+ subsets of Type 1 diabetes patients contained TCRB CDR3s that were moderately but significantly shorter.

A CD45RO/CCR7/CD25/CD127/CD95/CD27 panel sorted naive, central memory, regulatory and stem cell-like memory CD4+ cells. The length of the CDR3 is 14 residues. The germline V gene encodes CDR1 LGHNA and CDR2 YSLEER. Trimming took off 4 bases at V and 8 bases at J, with 12 bases between the two ends. Reverse transcription of all isolated RNA meant that expressed TCRB transcripts were sequenced. The table came from immunoSEQ multiplex PCR; TCRdb's copy has only in-frame clones and leaves some out. In the table there are 600,000 to 750,000 clones, approximately 13% of which are singletons. Comment on this clone: What it recognizes is unknown.

The sequenced sample consisted of naive CD4+ T cells from blood. This receptor was identified in a man under 40 with type 1 diabetes. This chain links TRBV4-3 with TRBJ1-6, with a tentative D call TRBD1 (5 bases). CDR3 DNA: TGCGCCAGCAGCCGCGGGACGTGGGATTCACCCCTCCACTTT. Translating gives CASSRGTWDSPLHF.